Sequencing of this T cell receptor (beta chain) was carried out in a study of cytomegalovirus exposure and HLA in healthy donors. The CDR3 runs to 13 residues. V gave up 2 bases and J gave up 6 bases, with 10 bases separating them. Germline V gene data show CDR1 as GTSNPN and CDR2 as SVGIG (reference sequence). The PCR had 60 Vbeta and 13 Jbeta primers. Assay: immunoSEQ multiplex PCR; the TCRdb copy retains only in-frame clones and omits some. The sample includes about 160,000 clones, around 83% of them seen just once. Material: PBMCs. This chain joins TRBV30 and TRBJ2-2; D perhaps matches TRBD2 (5 bases). The sequence came from a man between 18 and 29 years old in good health and CMV-seropositive. The CDR3 DNA is TGTGCCTGGAGTCCCGGGGTGCCCGGGGAGCTGTTTTTT. Its translation: CAWSPGVPGELFF.